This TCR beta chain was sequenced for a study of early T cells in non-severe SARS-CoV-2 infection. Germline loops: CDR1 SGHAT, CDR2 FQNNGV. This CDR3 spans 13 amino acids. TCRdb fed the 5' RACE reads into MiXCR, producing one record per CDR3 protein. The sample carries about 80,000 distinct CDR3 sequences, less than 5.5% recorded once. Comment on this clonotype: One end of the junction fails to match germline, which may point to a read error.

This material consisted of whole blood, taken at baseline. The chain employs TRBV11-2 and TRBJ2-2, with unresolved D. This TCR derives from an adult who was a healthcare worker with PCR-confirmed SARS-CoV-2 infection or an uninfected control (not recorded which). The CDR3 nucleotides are TGTGTCAGCAGCTTAGTTTCGAATGGGGAGCTGTTTTTT. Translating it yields CVSSLVSNGELFF.